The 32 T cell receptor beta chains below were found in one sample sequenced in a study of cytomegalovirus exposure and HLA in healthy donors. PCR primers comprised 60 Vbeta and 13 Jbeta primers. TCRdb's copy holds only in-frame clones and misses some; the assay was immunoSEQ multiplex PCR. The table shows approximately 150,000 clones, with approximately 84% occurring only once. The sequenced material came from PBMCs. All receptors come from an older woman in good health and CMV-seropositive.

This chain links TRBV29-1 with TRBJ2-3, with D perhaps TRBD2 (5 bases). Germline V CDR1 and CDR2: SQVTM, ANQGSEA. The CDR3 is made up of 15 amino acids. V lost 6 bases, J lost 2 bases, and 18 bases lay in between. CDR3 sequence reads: CSVGVYGGNTDTQYF. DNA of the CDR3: TGCAGCGTAGGTGTATATGGAGGCAACACAGATACGCAGTATTTT.

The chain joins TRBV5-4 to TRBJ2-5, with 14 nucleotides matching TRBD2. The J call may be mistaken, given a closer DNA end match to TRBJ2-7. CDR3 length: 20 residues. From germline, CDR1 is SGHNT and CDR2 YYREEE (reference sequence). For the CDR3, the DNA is TGTGCCAGCAGCTTGGCCAGTAAAAAGGGACTAGCGGGAGTGGCCTACGAGCAGTACTTC. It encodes CASSLASKKGLAGVAYEQYF.

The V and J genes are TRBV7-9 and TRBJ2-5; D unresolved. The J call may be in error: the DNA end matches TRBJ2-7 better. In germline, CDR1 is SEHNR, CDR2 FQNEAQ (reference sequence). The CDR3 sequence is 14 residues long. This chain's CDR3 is CASSLGPTNYEQYF. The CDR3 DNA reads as TGTGCCAGCAGCTTAGGCCCAACTAACTACGAGCAGTACTTC.

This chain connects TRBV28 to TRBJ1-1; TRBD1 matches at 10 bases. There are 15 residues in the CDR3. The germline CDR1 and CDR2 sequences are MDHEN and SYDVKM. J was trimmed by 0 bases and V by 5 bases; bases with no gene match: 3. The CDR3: CASSPGTGVNTEAFF. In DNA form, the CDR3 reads TGTGCCAGCAGTCCCGGGACAGGGGTGAACACTGAAGCTTTCTTT.

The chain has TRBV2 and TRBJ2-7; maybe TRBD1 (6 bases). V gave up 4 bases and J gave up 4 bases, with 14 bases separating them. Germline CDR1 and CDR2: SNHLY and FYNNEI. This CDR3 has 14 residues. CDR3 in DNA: TGTGCCAGCAGTGTGGAGACAGGCGATTACGAGCAGTACTTC. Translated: CASSVETGDYEQYF.

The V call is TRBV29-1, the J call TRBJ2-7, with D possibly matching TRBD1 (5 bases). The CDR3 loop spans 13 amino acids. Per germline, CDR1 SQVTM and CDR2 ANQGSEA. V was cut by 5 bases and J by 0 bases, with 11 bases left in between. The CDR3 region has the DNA TGCAGCGTTTCGGACACACGCTCCTACGAGCAGTACTTC. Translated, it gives CSVSDTRSYEQYF.

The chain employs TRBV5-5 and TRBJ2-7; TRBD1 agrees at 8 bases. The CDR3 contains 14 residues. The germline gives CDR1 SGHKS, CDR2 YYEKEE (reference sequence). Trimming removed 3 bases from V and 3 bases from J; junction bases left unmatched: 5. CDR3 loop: CASSSPGQVYEQYF. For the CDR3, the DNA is TGTGCCAGCAGCTCCCCGGGACAGGTCTACGAGCAGTACTTC.

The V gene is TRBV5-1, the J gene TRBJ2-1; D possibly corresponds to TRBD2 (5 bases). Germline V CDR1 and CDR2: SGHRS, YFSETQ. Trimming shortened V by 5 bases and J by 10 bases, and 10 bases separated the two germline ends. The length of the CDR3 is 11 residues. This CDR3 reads CASRGAEEQFF. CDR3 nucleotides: TGCGCCAGCAGGGGAGCGGAAGAGCAGTTCTTC.

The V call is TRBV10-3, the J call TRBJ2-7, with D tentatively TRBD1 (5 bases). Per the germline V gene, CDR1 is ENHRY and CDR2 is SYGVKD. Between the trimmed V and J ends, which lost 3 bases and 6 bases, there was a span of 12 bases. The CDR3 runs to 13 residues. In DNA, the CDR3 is TGTGCCATCAGTGAAGACAGCTGGGGCGAGCAGTACTTC. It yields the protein CAISEDSWGEQYF.

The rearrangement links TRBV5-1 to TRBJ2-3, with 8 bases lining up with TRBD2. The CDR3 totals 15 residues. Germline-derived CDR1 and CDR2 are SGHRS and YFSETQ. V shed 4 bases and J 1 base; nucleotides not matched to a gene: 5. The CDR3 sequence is CASSKTTSGTDTQYF. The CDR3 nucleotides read TGCGCCAGCAGCAAAACGACTAGCGGCACAGATACGCAGTATTTT.

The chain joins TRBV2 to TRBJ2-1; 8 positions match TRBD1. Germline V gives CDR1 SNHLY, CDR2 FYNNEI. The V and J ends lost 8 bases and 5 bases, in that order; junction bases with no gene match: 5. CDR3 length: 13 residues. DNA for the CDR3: TGTGCCAGCTCTACGGACAGGGACAATGAGCAGTTCTTC. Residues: CASSTDRDNEQFF.

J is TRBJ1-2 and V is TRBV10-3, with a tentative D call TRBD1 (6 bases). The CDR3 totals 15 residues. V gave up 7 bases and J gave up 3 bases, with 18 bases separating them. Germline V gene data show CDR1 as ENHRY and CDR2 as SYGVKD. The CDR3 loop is CAINDQGIVDYGYTF. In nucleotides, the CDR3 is TGTGCCATCAATGATCAGGGGATTGTCGACTATGGCTACACCTTC.

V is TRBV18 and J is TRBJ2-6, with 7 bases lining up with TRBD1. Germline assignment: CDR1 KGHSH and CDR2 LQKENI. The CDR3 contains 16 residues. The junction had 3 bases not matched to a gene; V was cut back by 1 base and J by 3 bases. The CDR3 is CASSPQGASGANVLTF. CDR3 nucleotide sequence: TGTGCCAGCTCACCACAGGGGGCGAGTGGGGCCAACGTCCTGACTTTC.

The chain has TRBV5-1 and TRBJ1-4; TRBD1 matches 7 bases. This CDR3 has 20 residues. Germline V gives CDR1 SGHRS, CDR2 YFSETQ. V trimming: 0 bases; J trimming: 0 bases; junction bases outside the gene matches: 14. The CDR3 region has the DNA TGCGCCAGCAGCTTGGGCGCGGGCAGGGGGTATGGGGCAACTAATGAAAAACTGTTTTTT. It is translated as CASSLGAGRGYGATNEKLFF.

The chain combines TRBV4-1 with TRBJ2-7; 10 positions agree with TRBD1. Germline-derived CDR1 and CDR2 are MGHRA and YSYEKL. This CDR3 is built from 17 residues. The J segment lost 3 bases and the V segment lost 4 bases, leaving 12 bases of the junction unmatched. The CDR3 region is CASSRTGGERNFYEQYF. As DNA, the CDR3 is TGCGCCAGCAGCCGGACAGGGGGGGAGAGGAATTTCTACGAGCAGTACTTC.

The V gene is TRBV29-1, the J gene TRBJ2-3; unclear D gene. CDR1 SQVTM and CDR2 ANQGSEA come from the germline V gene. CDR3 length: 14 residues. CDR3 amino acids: CSVEAPYRTDTQYF. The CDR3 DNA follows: TGCAGTGTAGAGGCACCATACCGCACAGATACGCAGTATTTT.

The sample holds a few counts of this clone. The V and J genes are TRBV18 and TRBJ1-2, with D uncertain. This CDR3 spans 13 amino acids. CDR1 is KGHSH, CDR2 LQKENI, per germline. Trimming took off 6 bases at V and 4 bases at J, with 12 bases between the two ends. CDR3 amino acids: CASSQTQSYGYTF. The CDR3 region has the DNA TGTGCCAGCTCCCAGACACAGAGCTATGGCTACACCTTC.

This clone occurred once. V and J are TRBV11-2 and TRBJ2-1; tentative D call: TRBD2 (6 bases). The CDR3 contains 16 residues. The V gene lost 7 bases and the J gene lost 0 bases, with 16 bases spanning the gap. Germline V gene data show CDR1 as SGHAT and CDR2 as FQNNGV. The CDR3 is CASTSSSGSSYNEQFF. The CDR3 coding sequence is TGTGCCAGCACCTCCTCGTCCGGGAGCTCCTACAATGAGCAGTTCTTC.

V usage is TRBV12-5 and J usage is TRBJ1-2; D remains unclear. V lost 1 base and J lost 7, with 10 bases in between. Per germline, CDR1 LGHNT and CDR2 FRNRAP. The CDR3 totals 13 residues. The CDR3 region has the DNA TGTGCTAGTGGTTTGGGCCAAGGACTTGGCTACACCTTC. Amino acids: CASGLGQGLGYTF.

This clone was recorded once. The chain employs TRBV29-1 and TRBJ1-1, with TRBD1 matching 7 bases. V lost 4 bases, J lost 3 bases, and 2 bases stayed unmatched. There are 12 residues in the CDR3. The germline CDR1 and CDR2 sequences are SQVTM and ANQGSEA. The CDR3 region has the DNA TGCAGCGTTGGACAGGGATACACTGAAGCTTTCTTT. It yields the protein CSVGQGYTEAFF.

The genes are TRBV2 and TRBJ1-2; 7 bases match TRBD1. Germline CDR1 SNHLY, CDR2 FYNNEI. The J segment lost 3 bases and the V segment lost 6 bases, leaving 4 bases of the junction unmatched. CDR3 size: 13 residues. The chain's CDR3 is CASRLGTDYGYTF. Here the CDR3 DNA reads TGTGCCAGCAGACTCGGGACAGACTATGGCTACACCTTC.

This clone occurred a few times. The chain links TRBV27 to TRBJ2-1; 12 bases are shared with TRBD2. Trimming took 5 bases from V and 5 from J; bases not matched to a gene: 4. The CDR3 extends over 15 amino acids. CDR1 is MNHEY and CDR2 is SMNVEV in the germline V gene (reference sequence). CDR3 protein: CASSPLAGGHNEQFF. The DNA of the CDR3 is TGTGCCAGCAGTCCACTAGCGGGAGGCCACAATGAGCAGTTCTTC.

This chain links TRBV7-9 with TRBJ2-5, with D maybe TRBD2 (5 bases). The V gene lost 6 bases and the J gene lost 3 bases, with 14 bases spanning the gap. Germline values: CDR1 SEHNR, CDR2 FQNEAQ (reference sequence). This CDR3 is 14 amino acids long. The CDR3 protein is CASSPTAGKETQYF. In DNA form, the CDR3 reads TGTGCCAGCAGTCCGACCGCCGGGAAAGAGACCCAGTACTTC.

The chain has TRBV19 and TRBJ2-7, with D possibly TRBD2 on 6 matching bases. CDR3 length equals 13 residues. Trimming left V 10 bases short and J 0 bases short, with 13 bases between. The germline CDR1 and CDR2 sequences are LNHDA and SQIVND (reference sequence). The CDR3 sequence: CATSAGSSYEQYF. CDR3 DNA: TGTGCCACCAGTGCCGGGAGCTCCTACGAGCAGTACTTC.

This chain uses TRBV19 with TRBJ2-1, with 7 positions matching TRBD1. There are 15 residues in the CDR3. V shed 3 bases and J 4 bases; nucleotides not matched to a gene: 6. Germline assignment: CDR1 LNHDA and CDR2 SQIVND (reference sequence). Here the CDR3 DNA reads TGTGCCAGTAGTATTGTGGACAGGAAATACAATGAGCAGTTCTTC. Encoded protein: CASSIVDRKYNEQFF.

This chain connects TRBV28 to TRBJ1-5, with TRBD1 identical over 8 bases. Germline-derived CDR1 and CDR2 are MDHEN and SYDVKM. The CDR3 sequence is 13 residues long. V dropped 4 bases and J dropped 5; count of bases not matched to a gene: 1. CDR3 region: CASSYRGDQPQHF. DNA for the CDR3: TGTGCCAGCAGTTACAGGGGGGATCAGCCCCAGCATTTT. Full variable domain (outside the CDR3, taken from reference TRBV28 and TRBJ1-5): DVKVTQSSRYLVKRTGEKVFLECVQDMDHENMFWYRQDPGLGLRLIYFSYDVKMKEKGDIPEGYSVSREKKERFSLILESASTNQTSMYLCASSYRGDQPQHFGDGTRLSIL.

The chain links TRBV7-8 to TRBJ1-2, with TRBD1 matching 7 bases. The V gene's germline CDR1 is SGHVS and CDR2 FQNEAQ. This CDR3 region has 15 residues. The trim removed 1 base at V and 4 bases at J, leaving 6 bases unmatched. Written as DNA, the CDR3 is TGTGCCAGCAGCTTAGGAGGGGGCGAGGTCTATGGCTACACCTTC. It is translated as CASSLGGGEVYGYTF.

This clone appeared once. CDR3 residues: CASRPGTGGGGANVLTF. The CDR3 coding sequence is TGCGCCAGCAGGCCGGGGACAGGGGGTGGTGGGGCCAACGTCCTGACTTTC. V is TRBV5-1 and J is TRBJ2-6; 11 bases match TRBD1. Germline V lookup: CDR1 SGHRS, CDR2 YFSETQ. V was clipped by 5 bases and J by 3 bases; unmatched bases: 7. The CDR3 is 17 residues long.

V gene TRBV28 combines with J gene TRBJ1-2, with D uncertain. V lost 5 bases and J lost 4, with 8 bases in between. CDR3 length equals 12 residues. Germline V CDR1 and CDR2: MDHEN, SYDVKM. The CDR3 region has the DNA TGTGCCAGCAGTGCGATCGGCTATGGCTACACCTTC. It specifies CASSAIGYGYTF.

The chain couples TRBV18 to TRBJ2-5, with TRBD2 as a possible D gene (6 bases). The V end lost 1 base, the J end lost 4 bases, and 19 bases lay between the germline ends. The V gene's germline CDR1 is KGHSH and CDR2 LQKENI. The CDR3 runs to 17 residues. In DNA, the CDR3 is TGTGCCAGCTCACCACGTGACATCGGGGGTGCCCGAGAGACCCAGTACTTC. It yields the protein CASSPRDIGGARETQYF.

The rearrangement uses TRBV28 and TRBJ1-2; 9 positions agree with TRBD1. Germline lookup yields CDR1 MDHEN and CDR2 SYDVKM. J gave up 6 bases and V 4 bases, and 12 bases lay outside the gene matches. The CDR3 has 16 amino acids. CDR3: CASSSLGTGSFHGYTF. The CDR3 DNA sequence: TGTGCCAGCAGTTCGCTCGGGACAGGGTCATTCCATGGCTACACCTTC.

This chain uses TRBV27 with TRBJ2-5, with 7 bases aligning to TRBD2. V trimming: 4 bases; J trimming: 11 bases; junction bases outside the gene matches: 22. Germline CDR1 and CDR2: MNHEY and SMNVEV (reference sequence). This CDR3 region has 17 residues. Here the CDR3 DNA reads TGTGCCAGCAGTTCCTCTAACCCGGGCTACCTCTGGGAGGGGCAGTACTTC. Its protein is CASSSSNPGYLWEGQYF.